These 16 T cell receptor beta chains share one sample of origin, sequenced in a study of Ad26.COV2.S vaccination and SARS-CoV-2 variants. Treatment defined: over 15 received Ad26.COV2.S at low or high dose, single or two shots; 5 received placebo; per-sample allocation not given. After the first vaccine or placebo injection, samples were drawn on day 63. Using immunoSEQ multiplex PCR, the repertoire was profiled, and TCRdb retains in-frame clones only, with some absent. Among 350,000 to 550,000 clones listed, roughly 89% were seen once. This sample comprised peripheral blood, obtained in a trial of Ad26.COV2.S vaccine versus placebo. The receptors originated from a person between 18 and 65 years old who received the Ad26.COV2.S COVID-19 vaccine or a placebo.

The CDR3 loop is CASSYGTGSYGYTF. The CDR3 DNA reads TGTGCCAGCAGTTACGGGACAGGGAGCTATGGCTACACCTTC. This chain connects TRBV6-6 to TRBJ1-2, with 9 bases fitting TRBD1. V shed 2 bases and J 4 bases; nucleotides not matched to a gene: 2. From germline, CDR1 is MNHNY and CDR2 SVGAGI (reference sequence). The CDR3 length is 14 residues.

The chain carries TRBV11-3 and TRBJ1-1; TRBD1 matches 10 bases. Germline lookup yields CDR1 SGHNT and CDR2 YENEEA. J lost 1 base, V lost 1 base, and 3 bases had no gene match. The CDR3 spans 16 residues. The CDR3 DNA sequence: TGTGCCAGCAGCTTAGGACAGGGGGCTGGGAACACTGAAGCTTTCTTT. It specifies CASSLGQGAGNTEAFF. The whole variable domain, remainder taken from reference TRBV11-3 and TRBJ1-1, is EAGVVQSPRYKIIEKKQPVAFWCNPISGHNTLYWYLQNLGQGPELLIRYENEEAVDDSQLPKDRFSAERLKGVDSTLKIQPAELGDSAVYLCASSLGQGAGNTEAFFGQGTRLTVV.

The rearrangement uses TRBV7-8 and TRBJ1-2; D might be TRBD1 (5 bases). V was shortened by 3 bases and J by 4 bases, with 9 bases between the two germline ends. Germline V gives CDR1 SGHVS, CDR2 FQNEAQ. CDR3 length: 13 residues. The CDR3: CASSLQGPYGYTF. CDR3 sequence (DNA): TGTGCCAGCAGCTTGCAGGGCCCCTATGGCTACACCTTC.

This chain uses TRBV5-1 with TRBJ2-1; TRBD2 aligns across 9 bases. This CDR3 is 15 amino acids long. The J segment lost 5 bases and the V segment lost 1 base, leaving 4 bases of the junction unmatched. Germline CDR1 is SGHRS and CDR2 is YFSETQ. In DNA form, the CDR3 reads TGCGCCAGCAGCTTGATCCTAGCGGGAAACAATGAGCAGTTCTTC. It codes for CASSLILAGNNEQFF.

The V and J genes are TRBV28 and TRBJ2-1, with 7 bases that match TRBD1. Trimming cost V 3 bases and J 3 bases; bases outside gene matches: 5. The CDR3 spans 15 residues. The germline V gene has CDR1 MDHEN and CDR2 SYDVKM. This chain's CDR3 is CASSLQGVGYNEQFF. CDR3 in DNA: TGTGCCAGCAGTTTGCAGGGGGTAGGCTACAATGAGCAGTTCTTC. Full variable domain (rest looked up from reference TRBV28 and TRBJ2-1): DVKVTQSSRYLVKRTGEKVFLECVQDMDHENMFWYRQDPGLGLRLIYFSYDVKMKEKGDIPEGYSVSREKKERFSLILESASTNQTSMYLCASSLQGVGYNEQFFGPGTRLTVL.

The CDR3 DNA reads as TGTGCCAGCAGTTATTGGGACAGGGTTGGATCACCCCTCCACTTT. It encodes CASSYWDRVGSPLHF. This chain links TRBV6-5 with TRBJ1-6; 9 bases agree with TRBD1. V lost 3 bases, J lost 10 bases, and 7 bases stayed unmatched. Germline CDR1 reads MNHEY; CDR2 reads SVGAGI. The CDR3 runs 15 residues.

V and J are TRBV7-2 and TRBJ2-5; no reliable D call. Germline V CDR1 and CDR2: SGHTA, FQGNSA. Trimming stripped 3 bases from V and 4 bases from J, with 9 bases between. This CDR3 comprises 13 residues. For the CDR3, the DNA is TGTGCCAGCAGCTTGCGGTCGGGAGAGACCCAGTACTTC. The encoded protein is CASSLRSGETQYF.

The CDR3 is CASSPGGLGEQYV. CDR3 nucleotides: TGTGCCAGCAGCCCGGGGGGACTAGGCGAGCAGTACGTC. The chain uses TRBV7-8 and TRBJ2-7; 8 bases map to TRBD2. The CDR3 length is 13 residues. Germline CDR1 is SGHVS and CDR2 is FQNEAQ. V was pared by 5 bases and J by 6 bases, with 6 bases of the junction left unmatched.

This clone occurred once. The chain is built from TRBV5-1 and TRBJ1-2, with D possibly being TRBD1 (6 bases). The V gene's germline CDR1 is SGHRS and CDR2 YFSETQ. The CDR3 loop spans 15 amino acids. V lost 4 bases and J 5 bases, leaving 18 bases between the germline ends. DNA for the CDR3: TGCGCCAGCAGCGACGGAGGGGGAGGACTTTATGGCTACACCTTC. Protein: CASSDGGGGLYGYTF.

The V call is TRBV6-5, the J call TRBJ1-6, with D possibly TRBD1 on 5 matching bases. Germline V gene data show CDR1 as MNHEY and CDR2 as SVGAGI. The CDR3 has 14 residues. The V end was cut by 5 bases, the J end by 2 bases, with 7 bases between. This CDR3 is CASSTGPYNSPLHF. CDR3 bases: TGTGCCAGCAGTACAGGCCCCTATAATTCACCCCTCCACTTT.

The chain links TRBV13 to TRBJ1-3; D unclear. The CDR3 consists of 18 residues. Germline V lookup: CDR1 PRHDT, CDR2 FYEKMQ (reference sequence). V was cut by 3 bases and J by 0 bases, with 18 bases left in between. CDR3 nucleotides: TGTGCCAGCAGCTTCGGGTTGAAGGCTTGGGGCTCTGGAAACACCATATATTTT. Encoded protein: CASSFGLKAWGSGNTIYF.

The chain recombines TRBV5-1 with TRBJ2-3; 11 bases line up with TRBD2. Per germline, CDR1 SGHRS and CDR2 YFSETQ. After removal of 0 bases from V and 7 bases from J, the junction contained 7 bases not matched to a gene. CDR3 length: 16 amino acids. Here the CDR3 DNA reads TGCGCCAGCAGCTTGGGATTAGCGGGGGGGTTATATACGCAGTATTTT. Residues: CASSLGLAGGLYTQYF.

The chain carries TRBV18 and TRBJ2-3, with D possibly being TRBD1 or TRBD2 (6 bases each). The CDR3 length is 14 residues. V shed 6 bases and J shed 2 bases, with 12 bases lying between them. CDR1 is KGHSH and CDR2 is LQKENI in the germline V gene. For the CDR3, the DNA is TGTGCCAGCTCTAAGTGGGGGGCCACAGATACGCAGTATTTT. Translated, it gives CASSKWGATDTQYF.

Here the CDR3 DNA reads TGTGCCAGTAGTCCGACGGGACCTGTGTCCCACGAGCAGTACTTC. Its protein product is CASSPTGPVSHEQYF. The chain recombines TRBV19 with TRBJ2-7; D possibly matches TRBD1 or TRBD2 (5 bases each). Germline CDR1 is LNHDA and CDR2 is SQIVND (reference sequence). CDR3 length equals 15 residues. Trimming pared 5 bases from V and 5 bases from J, leaving 19 bases between.

This sequence joins TRBV30 and TRBJ2-2; unclear D gene. V lost 0 bases, J lost 6 bases, and 5 bases lay in between. This CDR3 has 12 amino acids. Germline V gene lookup returns CDR1 GTSNPN and CDR2 SVGIG (reference sequence). The CDR3 DNA reads TGTGCCTGGAGTGTAGTCCCCGGGGAGCTGTTTTTT. Its protein is CAWSVVPGELFF.

Here the CDR3 DNA reads TGTGCCAGCAGCCCCCAGGGGACCCTCGAGCAGTACGTC. Translating it yields CASSPQGTLEQYV. The chain recombines TRBV7-2 with TRBJ2-7, with a possible D match to TRBD1 (6 bases). Germline CDR1 and CDR2: SGHTA and FQGNSA. The V end was cut by 5 bases, the J end by 6 bases, with 14 bases between. The CDR3 loop spans 13 amino acids.